The 12 T cell receptor beta chains in this list originate from one sample, sequenced in a study of cytomegalovirus exposure and HLA in healthy donors. This PCR relied on a set of 60 Vbeta primers and 13 Jbeta primers. Using immunoSEQ multiplex PCR, the repertoire was profiled, and TCRdb retains in-frame clones only, with some absent. The table shows about 85,000 clones, with under 85% occurring only once. The specimen was PBMCs. The source is a boy aged 10-17 years in good health and CMV-seronegative.

The chain couples TRBV29-1 to TRBJ2-5, with D possibly TRBD2 on 5 matching bases. The germline gives CDR1 SQVTM, CDR2 ANQGSEA. Trimming took 7 bases from V and 7 from J, leaving 13 bases between them. The CDR3 contains 11 residues. CDR3 DNA sequence: TGCAGCGGGGTCGGGAACGGGACCCAGTACTTC. Translating it yields CSGVGNGTQYF.

J is TRBJ1-2 and V is TRBV7-2; D might be TRBD1 (6 bases). Looked up from germline, CDR1 is SGHTA and CDR2 is FQGNSA. This CDR3 has 15 residues. With 1 base removed from V and 4 bases from J, the gap between germline ends came to 13 bases. CDR3 sequence: CASSLDAGDAYGYTF. Written as DNA, the CDR3 is TGTGCCAGCAGCTTAGATGCAGGGGACGCCTATGGCTACACCTTC. Drawing the rest from reference TRBV7-2 and TRBJ1-2, the complete variable domain is GAGVSQSPSNKVTEKGKDVELRCDPISGHTALYWYRQSLGQGLEFLIYFQGNSAPDKSGLPSDRFSAERTGGSVSTLTIQRTQQEDSAVYLCASSLDAGDAYGYTFGSGTRLTVV.

This clone has more than one count but fewer than ten. This chain uses TRBV7-8 with TRBJ1-5; 7 positions agree with TRBD1. Germline CDR1 reads SGHVS; CDR2 reads FQNEAQ. V shed 4 bases and J 11 bases; nucleotides not matched to a gene: 14. This CDR3 is 15 amino acids long. This CDR3 is CASSWSGQTLGTQHF. CDR3 nucleotide sequence: TGTGCCAGCAGCTGGTCGGGACAGACGTTGGGGACCCAGCATTTT. The complete variable domain, with remaining parts taken from reference TRBV7-8 and TRBJ1-5, reads GAGVSQSPRYKVAKRGQDVALRCDPISGHVSLFWYQQALGQGPEFLTYFQNEAQLDKSGLPSDRFFAERPEGSVSTLKIQRTQQEDSAVYLCASSWSGQTLGTQHFGDGTRLSIL.

This clone came up once. The rearrangement joins TRBV7-9 to TRBJ2-1; 13 bases are a match to TRBD2. Germline lookup yields CDR1 SEHNR and CDR2 FQNEAQ (reference sequence). CDR3 length: 17 amino acids. V was pared by 5 bases and J by 0 bases, with 4 bases of the junction left unmatched. DNA of the CDR3: TGTGCCAGCAGCATCCGGACTAGCGGGAGCTCCTACAATGAGCAGTTCTTC. Translation gives CASSIRTSGSSYNEQFF.

This rearrangement joins TRBV6-5 to TRBJ2-5; the match to TRBD2 covers 8 bases. Per the germline V gene, CDR1 is MNHEY and CDR2 is SVGAGI. This CDR3 spans 15 amino acids. V gave up 2 bases and J gave up 3 bases; unmatched junction bases: 5. The DNA of the CDR3 is TGTGCCAGCAGTTACGATGCGGGGGGCGAAGAGACCCAGTACTTC. This sequence encodes CASSYDAGGEETQYF.

The V call is TRBV6-5, the J call TRBJ1-1; D is unclear. This CDR3 has 13 amino acids. Trimming cost V 5 bases and J 2 bases, with 9 bases left between them. Germline V lookup: CDR1 MNHEY, CDR2 SVGAGI. The CDR3, as DNA: TGTGCCAGCAGTCCAACGGTTAACACTGAAGCTTTCTTT. This sequence encodes CASSPTVNTEAFF.

The chain recombines TRBV15 with TRBJ1-2; no reliable D call. The CDR3 totals 13 residues. Germline CDR1 LNHNV, CDR2 YYDKDF (reference sequence). Trimming took off 0 bases at V and 8 bases at J, with 10 bases between the two ends. CDR3 in amino acids: CATSRDRAGGYTF. In nucleotides, the CDR3 is TGTGCCACCAGCAGAGATCGGGCGGGGGGCTACACCTTC.

The rearrangement links TRBV7-2 to TRBJ1-5; possibly TRBD1 for D (5 bases). Germline loops: CDR1 SGHTA, CDR2 FQGNSA. V lost 5 bases and J lost 1, with 12 bases in between. The CDR3 totals 15 residues. This chain's CDR3 is CASSTGGGSNQPQHF. The DNA of the CDR3 is TGTGCCAGCAGCACCGGGGGGGGGAGCAATCAGCCCCAGCATTTT. Full variable domain (outside the CDR3, taken from reference TRBV7-2 and TRBJ1-5): GAGVSQSPSNKVTEKGKDVELRCDPISGHTALYWYRQSLGQGLEFLIYFQGNSAPDKSGLPSDRFSAERTGGSVSTLTIQRTQQEDSAVYLCASSTGGGSNQPQHFGDGTRLSIL.

The CDR3 sequence: CASSFRDRLAKNIQYF. CDR3 nucleotide sequence: TGTGCCAGCAGCTTCCGGGACAGATTAGCCAAAAACATTCAGTACTTC. The chain has TRBV5-4 and TRBJ2-4; 7 bases align to TRBD1. CDR3 length equals 16 residues. Germline V gene data show CDR1 as SGHNT and CDR2 as YYREEE (reference sequence). The J segment lost 0 bases and the V segment lost 2 bases, leaving 5 bases of the junction unmatched.

V is TRBV30 and J is TRBJ1-1; the D is unclear. Trimming cost V 0 bases and J 6 bases, with 11 bases left between them. Germline loops: CDR1 GTSNPN, CDR2 SVGIG (reference sequence). This CDR3 has 13 amino acids. CDR3 sequence reads: CAWSVSETSEAFF. The CDR3 nucleotides read TGTGCCTGGAGTGTGTCGGAGACGTCTGAAGCTTTCTTT.

The chain is built from TRBV19 and TRBJ1-1; 8 bases align to TRBD1. In germline, CDR1 is LNHDA, CDR2 SQIVND (reference sequence). V trimming: 4 bases; J trimming: 3 bases; junction bases outside the gene matches: 1. The CDR3 extends over 13 amino acids. This chain's CDR3 is CASSKDRDTEAFF. CDR3 nucleotide sequence: TGTGCCAGTAGTAAGGACAGGGACACTGAAGCTTTCTTT.

V gene TRBV5-1 combines with J gene TRBJ2-7, with TRBD1 matching 7 bases. Germline loops: CDR1 SGHRS, CDR2 YFSETQ. The CDR3 extends over 12 amino acids. With V trimmed by 1 base and J by 5 bases, 0 bases remained unmatched. The CDR3 DNA follows: TGCGCCAGCAGCTTGACAGGGGACGAGCAGTACTTC. Protein: CASSLTGDEQYF.